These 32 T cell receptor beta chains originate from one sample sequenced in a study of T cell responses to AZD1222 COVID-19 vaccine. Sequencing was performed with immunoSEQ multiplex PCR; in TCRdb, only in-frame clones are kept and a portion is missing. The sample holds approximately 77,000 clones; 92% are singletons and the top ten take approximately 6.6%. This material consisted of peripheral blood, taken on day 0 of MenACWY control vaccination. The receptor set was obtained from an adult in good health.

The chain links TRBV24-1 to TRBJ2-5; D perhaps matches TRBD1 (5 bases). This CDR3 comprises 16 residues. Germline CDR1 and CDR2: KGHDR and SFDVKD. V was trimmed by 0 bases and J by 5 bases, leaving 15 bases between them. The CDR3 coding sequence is TGTGCCACCAGTGATTTGCCGTCAGGGCGGCCGGAGACCCAGTACTTC. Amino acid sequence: CATSDLPSGRPETQYF.

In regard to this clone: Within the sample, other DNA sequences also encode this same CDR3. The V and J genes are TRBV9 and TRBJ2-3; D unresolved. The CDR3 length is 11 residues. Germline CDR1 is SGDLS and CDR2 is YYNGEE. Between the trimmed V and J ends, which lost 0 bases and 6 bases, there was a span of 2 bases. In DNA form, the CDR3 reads TGTGCCAGCAGCGTAGGGGATACGCAGTATTTT. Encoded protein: CASSVGDTQYF.

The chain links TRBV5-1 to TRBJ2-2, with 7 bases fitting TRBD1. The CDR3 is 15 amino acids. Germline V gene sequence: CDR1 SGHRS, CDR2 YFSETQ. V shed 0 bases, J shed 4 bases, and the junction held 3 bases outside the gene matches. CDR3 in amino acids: CASSLATGVTGELFF. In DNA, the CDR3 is TGCGCCAGCAGCTTGGCCACAGGGGTCACCGGGGAGCTGTTTTTT. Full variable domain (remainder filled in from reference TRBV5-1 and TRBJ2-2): KAGVTQTPRYLIKTRGQQVTLSCSPISGHRSVSWYQQTPGQGLQFLFEYFSETQRNKGNFPGRFSGRQFSNSRSEMNVSTLELGDSALYLCASSLATGVTGELFFGEGSRLTVL.

The CDR3: CASSKPGLAGHNEQFF. As DNA, the CDR3 is TGTGCCAGCAGCAAACCGGGACTAGCGGGCCACAATGAGCAGTTCTTC. The V gene is TRBV11-1, the J gene TRBJ2-1; 12 positions agree with TRBD2. The CDR3 contains 16 residues. CDR1 SGHAT and CDR2 FQDESV come from the germline V gene (reference sequence). V was pared by 5 bases and J by 5 bases, with 7 bases of the junction left unmatched. Filled out from reference TRBV11-1 and TRBJ2-1, the complete variable domain reads EAEVAQSPRYKITEKSQAVAFWCDPISGHATLYWYRQILGQGPELLVQFQDESVVDDSQLPKDRFSAERLKGVDSTLKIQPAELGDSAMYLCASSKPGLAGHNEQFFGPGTRLTVL.

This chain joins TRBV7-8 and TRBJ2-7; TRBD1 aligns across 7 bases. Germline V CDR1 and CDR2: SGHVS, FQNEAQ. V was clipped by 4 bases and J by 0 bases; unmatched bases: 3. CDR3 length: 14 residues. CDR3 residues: CASSWDRSSYEQYF. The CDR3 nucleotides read TGTGCCAGCAGCTGGGACAGATCCTCCTACGAGCAGTACTTC. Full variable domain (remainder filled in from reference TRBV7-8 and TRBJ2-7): GAGVSQSPRYKVAKRGQDVALRCDPISGHVSLFWYQQALGQGPEFLTYFQNEAQLDKSGLPSDRFFAERPEGSVSTLKIQRTQQEDSAVYLCASSWDRSSYEQYFGPGTRLTVT.

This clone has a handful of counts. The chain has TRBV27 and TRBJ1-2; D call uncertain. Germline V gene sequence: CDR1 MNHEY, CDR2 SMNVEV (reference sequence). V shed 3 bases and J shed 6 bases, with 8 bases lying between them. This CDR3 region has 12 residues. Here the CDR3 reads CASSFILDGYTF. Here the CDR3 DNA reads TGTGCCAGCAGTTTTATCCTAGATGGCTACACCTTC.

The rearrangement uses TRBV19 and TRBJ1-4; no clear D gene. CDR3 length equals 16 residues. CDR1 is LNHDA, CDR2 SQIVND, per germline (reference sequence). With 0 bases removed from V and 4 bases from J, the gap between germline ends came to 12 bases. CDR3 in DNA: TGTGCCAGTAGTATAGACAGGACGGAATATAATGAAAAACTGTTTTTT. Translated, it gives CASSIDRTEYNEKLFF.

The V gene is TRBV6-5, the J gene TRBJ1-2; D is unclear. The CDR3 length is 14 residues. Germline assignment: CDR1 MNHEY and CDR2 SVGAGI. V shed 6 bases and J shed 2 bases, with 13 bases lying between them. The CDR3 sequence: CASRGSVKNYGYTF. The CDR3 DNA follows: TGTGCCAGCAGAGGAAGCGTGAAGAACTATGGCTACACCTTC.

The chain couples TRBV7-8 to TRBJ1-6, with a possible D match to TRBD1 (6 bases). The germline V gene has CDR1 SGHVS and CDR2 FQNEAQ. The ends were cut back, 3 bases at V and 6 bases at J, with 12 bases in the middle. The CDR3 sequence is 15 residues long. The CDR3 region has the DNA TGTGCCAGCAGCTTCAGGGGCTTCGGTAATTCACCCCTCCACTTT. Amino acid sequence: CASSFRGFGNSPLHF. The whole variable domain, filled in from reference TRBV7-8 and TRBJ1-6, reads GAGVSQSPRYKVAKRGQDVALRCDPISGHVSLFWYQQALGQGPEFLTYFQNEAQLDKSGLPSDRFFAERPEGSVSTLKIQRTQQEDSAVYLCASSFRGFGNSPLHFGNGTRLTVT.

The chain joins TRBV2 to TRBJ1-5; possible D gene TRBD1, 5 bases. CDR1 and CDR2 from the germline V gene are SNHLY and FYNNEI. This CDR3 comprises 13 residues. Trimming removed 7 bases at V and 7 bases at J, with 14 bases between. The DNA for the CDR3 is TGTGCCAGCACAGACAGAAGGGAGCAGCCCCAGCATTTT. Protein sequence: CASTDRREQPQHF.

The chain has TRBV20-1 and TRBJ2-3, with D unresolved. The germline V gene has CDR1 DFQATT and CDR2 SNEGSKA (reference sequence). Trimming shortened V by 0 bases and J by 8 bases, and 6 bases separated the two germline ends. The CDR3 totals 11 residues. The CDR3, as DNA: TGCAGTGCTAGAGAAACGACTACGCAGTATTTT. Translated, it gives CSARETTTQYF.

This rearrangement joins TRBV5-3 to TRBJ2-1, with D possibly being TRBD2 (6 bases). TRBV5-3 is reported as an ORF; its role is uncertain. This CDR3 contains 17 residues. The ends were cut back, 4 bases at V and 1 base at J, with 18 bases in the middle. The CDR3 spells CARSPERAGTSYNEQFF. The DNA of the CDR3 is TGTGCCAGAAGCCCGGAGAGAGCGGGTACGTCCTACAATGAGCAGTTCTTC.

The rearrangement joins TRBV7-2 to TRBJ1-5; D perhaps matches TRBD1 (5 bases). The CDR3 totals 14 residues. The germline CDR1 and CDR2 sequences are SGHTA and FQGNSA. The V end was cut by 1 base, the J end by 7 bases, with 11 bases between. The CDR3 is CASSLDPGRQPQHF. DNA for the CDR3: TGTGCCAGCAGCTTAGATCCAGGGAGGCAGCCCCAGCATTTT.

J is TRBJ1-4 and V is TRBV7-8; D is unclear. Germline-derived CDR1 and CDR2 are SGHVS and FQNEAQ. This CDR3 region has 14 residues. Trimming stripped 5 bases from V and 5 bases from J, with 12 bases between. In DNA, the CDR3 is TGTGCCAGCAGCACCGTTAGCGGGAATGAAAAACTGTTTTTT. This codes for CASSTVSGNEKLFF.

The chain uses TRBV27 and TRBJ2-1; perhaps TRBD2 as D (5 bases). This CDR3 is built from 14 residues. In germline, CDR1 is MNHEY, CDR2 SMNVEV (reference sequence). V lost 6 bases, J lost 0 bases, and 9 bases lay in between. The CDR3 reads CASSAGGSYNEQFF. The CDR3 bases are TGTGCCAGCAGCGCGGGTGGCTCCTACAATGAGCAGTTCTTC.

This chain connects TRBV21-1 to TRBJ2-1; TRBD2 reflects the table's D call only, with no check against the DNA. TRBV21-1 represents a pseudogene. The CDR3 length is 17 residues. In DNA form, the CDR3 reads TGTGCCAGCAGCAAGAGACTAGCGGGGCGACTCTACAATGAGCAGTTCTTC. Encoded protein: CASSKRLAGRLYNEQFF.

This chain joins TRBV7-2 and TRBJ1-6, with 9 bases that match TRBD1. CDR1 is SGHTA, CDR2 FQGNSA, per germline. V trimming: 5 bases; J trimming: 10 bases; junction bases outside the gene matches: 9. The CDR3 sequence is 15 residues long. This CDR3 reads CASSQTGGGWSPLHF. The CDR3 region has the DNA TGTGCCAGCAGCCAAACAGGGGGCGGGTGGTCACCCCTCCACTTT.

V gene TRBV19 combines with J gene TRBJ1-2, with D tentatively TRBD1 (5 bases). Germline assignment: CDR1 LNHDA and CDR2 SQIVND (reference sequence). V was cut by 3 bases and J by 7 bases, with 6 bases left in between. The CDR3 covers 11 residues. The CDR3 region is CASSMDTGYTF. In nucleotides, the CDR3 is TGTGCCAGTAGTATGGACACTGGCTACACCTTC.

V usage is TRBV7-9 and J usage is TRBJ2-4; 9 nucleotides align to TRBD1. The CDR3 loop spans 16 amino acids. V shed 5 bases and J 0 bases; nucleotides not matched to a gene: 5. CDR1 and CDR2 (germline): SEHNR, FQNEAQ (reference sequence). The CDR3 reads CASSHGTGIAKNIQYF. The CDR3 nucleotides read TGTGCCAGCAGCCATGGGACAGGGATAGCCAAAAACATTCAGTACTTC.

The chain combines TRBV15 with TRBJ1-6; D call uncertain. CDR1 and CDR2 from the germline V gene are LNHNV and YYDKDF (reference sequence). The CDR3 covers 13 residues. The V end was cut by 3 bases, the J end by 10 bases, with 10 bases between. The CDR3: CATSRGVDSPLHF. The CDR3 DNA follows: TGTGCCACCAGCAGGGGTGTGGACTCACCCCTCCACTTT.

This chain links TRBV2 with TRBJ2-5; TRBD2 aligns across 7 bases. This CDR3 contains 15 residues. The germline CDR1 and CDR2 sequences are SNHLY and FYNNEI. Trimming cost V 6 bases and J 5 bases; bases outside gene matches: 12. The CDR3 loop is CASRPGGGPWETQYF. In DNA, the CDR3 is TGTGCCAGCAGACCCGGGGGAGGGCCATGGGAGACCCAGTACTTC.

CDR3 protein: CASSQDRGDYGYTF. The CDR3 bases are TGTGCCAGCAGCCAAGACAGGGGGGACTATGGCTACACCTTC. This chain joins TRBV3-1 (or the pseudogene TRBV3-2) and TRBJ1-2; TRBD1 aligns across 7 bases. Per germline, CDR1 LGHDT and CDR2 YNNKEL (reference sequence). The CDR3 consists of 14 residues. The trim removed 0 bases at V and 3 bases at J, leaving 1 base unmatched.

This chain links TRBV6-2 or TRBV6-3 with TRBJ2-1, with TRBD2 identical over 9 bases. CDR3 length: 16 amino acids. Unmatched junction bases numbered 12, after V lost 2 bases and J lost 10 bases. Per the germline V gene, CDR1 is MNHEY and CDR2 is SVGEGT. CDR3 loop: CASSYEGGRAPWEQFF. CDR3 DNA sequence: TGTGCCAGCAGTTACGAGGGCGGGAGGGCCCCATGGGAGCAGTTCTTC.

DNA of the CDR3: TGTGCCAGCAGCACCACCGCCTACGAGCAGTACTTC. Amino acid sequence: CASSTTAYEQYF. The chain couples TRBV9 to TRBJ2-7; no clear D. The germline V gene has CDR1 SGDLS and CDR2 YYNGEE. The CDR3 covers 12 residues. Trimming removed 4 bases at V and 2 bases at J, with 7 bases between.

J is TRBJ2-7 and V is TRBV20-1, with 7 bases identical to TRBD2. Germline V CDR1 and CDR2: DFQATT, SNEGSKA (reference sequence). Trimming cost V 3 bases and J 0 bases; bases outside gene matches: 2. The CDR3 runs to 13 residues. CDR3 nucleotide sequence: TGCAGTGCTAGTCGGGACTACTCCTACGAGCAGTACTTC. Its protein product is CSASRDYSYEQYF.

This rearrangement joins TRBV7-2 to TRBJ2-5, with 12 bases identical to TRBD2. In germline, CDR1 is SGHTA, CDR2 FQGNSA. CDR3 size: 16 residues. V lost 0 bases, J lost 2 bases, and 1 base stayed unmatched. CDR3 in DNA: TGTGCCAGCAGCTTAGCAGGGACTAGCGGGCAAGAGACCCAGTACTTC. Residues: CASSLAGTSGQETQYF. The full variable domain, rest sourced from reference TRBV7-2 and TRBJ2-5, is GAGVSQSPSNKVTEKGKDVELRCDPISGHTALYWYRQSLGQGLEFLIYFQGNSAPDKSGLPSDRFSAERTGGSVSTLTIQRTQQEDSAVYLCASSLAGTSGQETQYFGPGTRLLVL.

CDR3 region: CSVATTGGGEPQHF. The CDR3 DNA sequence: TGCAGCGTCGCCACGACAGGGGGCGGGGAGCCCCAGCATTTT. This chain links TRBV29-1 with TRBJ1-5; 10 bases line up with TRBD1. The CDR3 length is 14 residues. Germline V gene lookup returns CDR1 SQVTM and CDR2 ANQGSEA. Losses at the gene ends were 6 bases for V and 8 bases for J; bases not matched to a gene: 10.

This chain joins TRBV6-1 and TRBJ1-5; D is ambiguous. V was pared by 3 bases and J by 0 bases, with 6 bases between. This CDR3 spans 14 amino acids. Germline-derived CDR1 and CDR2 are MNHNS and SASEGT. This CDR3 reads CASSDNTSNQPQHF. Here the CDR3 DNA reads TGTGCCAGCAGTGACAATACTAGCAATCAGCCCCAGCATTTT.

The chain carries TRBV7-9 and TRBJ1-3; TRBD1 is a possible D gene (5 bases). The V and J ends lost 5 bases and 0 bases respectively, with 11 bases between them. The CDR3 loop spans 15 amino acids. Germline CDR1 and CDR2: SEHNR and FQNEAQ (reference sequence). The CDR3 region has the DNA TGTGCCAGCAGCCGGGACGCTAGCTCTGGAAACACCATATATTTT. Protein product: CASSRDASSGNTIYF.

The CDR3 sequence is CASSLEGARNSPLHF. In DNA, the CDR3 is TGTGCCAGCAGCTTAGAAGGGGCCAGGAATTCACCCCTCCACTTT. This chain uses TRBV7-8 with TRBJ1-6; maybe TRBD1 (5 bases). Germline assignment: CDR1 SGHVS and CDR2 FQNEAQ. The V end was cut by 1 base, the J end by 7 bases, with 11 bases between. This CDR3 is built from 15 residues.

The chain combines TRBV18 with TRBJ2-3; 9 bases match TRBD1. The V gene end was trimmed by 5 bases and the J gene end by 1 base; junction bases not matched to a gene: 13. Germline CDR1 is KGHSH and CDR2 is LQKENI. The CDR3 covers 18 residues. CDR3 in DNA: TGTGCCAGCTCATTAACCGTAAAACAGGGGGCCCGCACAGATACGCAGTATTTT. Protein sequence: CASSLTVKQGARTDTQYF. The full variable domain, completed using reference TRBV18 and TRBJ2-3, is NAGVMQNPRHLVRRRGQEARLRCSPMKGHSHVYWYRQLPEEGLKFMVYLQKENIIDESGMPKERFSAEFPKEGPSILRIQQVVRGDSAAYFCASSLTVKQGARTDTQYFGPGTRLTVL.

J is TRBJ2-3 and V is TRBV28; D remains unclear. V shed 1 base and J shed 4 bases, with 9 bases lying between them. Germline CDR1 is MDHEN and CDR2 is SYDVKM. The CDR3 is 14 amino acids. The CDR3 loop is CASSLLGPADTQYF. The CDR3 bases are TGTGCCAGCAGTTTATTAGGGCCCGCAGATACGCAGTATTTT.